The clone carrying this T cell receptor beta chain came up many times. The antigen remains undetermined. These data originate in a study of neurological immune-mediated disorders. Regarding the study as a whole: Multiple sclerosis, the disease with the least TCR clonal expansion, fell below healthy controls, whereas HTLV-1-associated myelopathy showed the most. The repertoires of 18 of 34 multiple sclerosis patients fell into one related-CDR3 cluster (a possible signature) under phylogenetic grouping.

V shed 6 bases, J shed 8 bases, and the junction held 11 bases outside the gene matches. The CDR3 length is 13 residues. Germline loops: CDR1 DFQATT, CDR2 SNEGSKA (reference sequence). Every sequencing run gave over 200 million TCR-beta sequences, taken from 15-18 subjects. TCRdb ran MiXCR on the 5' RACE reads and lists one entry per CDR3 protein. The data hold 65,000 to 90,000 distinct CDR3 sequences, with roughly 3.1% observed a single time. The TCR sequence derives from a woman aged 45-65 years with multiple sclerosis. Sequencing was done on a sample of PBMCs. V gene TRBV20-1 combines with J gene TRBJ2-3; 7 bases match TRBD2. CDR3 loop: CSATSHGVVTQYF. CDR3 nucleotide sequence: TGCAGTGCGACTAGCCACGGAGTAGTTACGCAGTATTTT.